This T cell receptor (beta chain) emerged from a study of control samples from healthy donors and cancer patients. The CDR3 totals 14 residues. Per germline, CDR1 MNHEY and CDR2 SMNVEV (reference sequence). After removal of 5 bases from V and 2 bases from J, the junction contained 5 bases not matched to a gene. Clones were sequenced by immunoSEQ multiplex PCR, and TCRdb holds only the in-frame ones, with some missing. The repertoire holds under 150,000 clones, more than 90% seen once, with 11% in the top ten. The gene calls are TRBV27 and TRBJ2-5; 7 bases map to TRBD1. The receptor was isolated from a man aged 30-40 years in good health. Sequenced input: blood. This CDR3 reads CASSTGTEQETQYF. The CDR3 bases are TGTGCCAGCAGTACCGGGACAGAGCAAGAGACCCAGTACTTC.